This TCR beta chain is from a study of CD4 T cells in relation to SARS-CoV-2 and coronaviruses. Study at large: Of the patients, 8 or 9 were male, a few female, two Hispanic. The study's findings and limits: In approximately 71% of donors, memory CD4+ clonotypes crossrecognized SARS-CoV-2 and at least one common cold coronavirus spike. According to naive versus memory sequencing, detected responses are memory recall, not newly primed.

The data were produced by immunoSEQ multiplex PCR, yet TCRdb's version contains in-frame clones alone and is incomplete. The table includes roughly 36,000 clones, approximately 85% detected once. This CDR3 is 13 amino acids long. V dropped 6 bases and J dropped 7; count of bases not matched to a gene: 4. Germline assignment: CDR1 MNHEY and CDR2 SVGAGI. Concerning this clone itself: The target antigen is unknown.

CD4 enrichment then naive enrichment separated naive from memory CD4+ cells. This TCR was sampled from an adult with COVID-19. The sequenced sample consisted of memory CD4+ T cells from PBMCs. The chain uses TRBV6-5 and TRBJ2-1; 9 bases fit TRBD2. The CDR3 region has the DNA TGTGCCAGCAGGGTTAGCGGGAGTAATGAGCAGTTCTTC. Its protein is CASRVSGSNEQFF.